The 26 T cell receptor beta chains presented below share a single source sample, sequenced in a study of shared clonotypes between healthy human individuals. The table came from immunoSEQ multiplex PCR; TCRdb's copy has only in-frame clones and leaves some out. The table records some 2,000,000 clones, approximately 94% of them present only once. Sequenced input: naive CD4+ T cells sorted from blood. As for subset: CD45RA+ positively selected. The origin of the receptors is a man between 18 and 29 years old in good health.

The gene calls are TRBV28 and TRBJ1-1; 8 bases are shared with TRBD1. Germline CDR1 is MDHEN and CDR2 is SYDVKM. The CDR3 sequence is 14 residues long. V shed 2 bases and J 12 bases; nucleotides not matched to a gene: 11. CDR3 region: CASSLPGGGNEPFF. The DNA for the CDR3 is TGTGCCAGCAGTTTACCAGGGGGCGGAAACGAACCTTTCTTT.

This chain links TRBV5-1 with TRBJ1-4, with a possible D match to TRBD1 (5 bases). Trimming cost V 3 bases and J 7 bases, with 13 bases left between them. CDR1 and CDR2 (germline): SGHRS, YFSETQ. The CDR3 runs 14 residues. The chain's CDR3 is CASSSSGKSEKLFF. The CDR3 DNA is TGCGCCAGCAGCTCGTCAGGGAAAAGTGAAAAACTGTTTTTT. The full variable domain, its missing parts supplied by reference TRBV5-1 and TRBJ1-4, is KAGVTQTPRYLIKTRGQQVTLSCSPISGHRSVSWYQQTPGQGLQFLFEYFSETQRNKGNFPGRFSGRQFSNSRSEMNVSTLELGDSALYLCASSSSGKSEKLFFGSGTQLSVL.

The DNA for the CDR3 is TGTGCCAGCAGTTTAGGAACAGGTACTTACAATGAGCAGTTCTTC. Protein: CASSLGTGTYNEQFF. The genes are TRBV27 and TRBJ2-1, with D possibly matching TRBD1 (5 bases). The germline CDR1 and CDR2 sequences are MNHEY and SMNVEV (reference sequence). The CDR3 runs to 15 residues. The V gene lost 2 bases and the J gene lost 4 bases, with 12 bases spanning the gap.

The chain recombines TRBV5-1 with TRBJ2-7; possibly TRBD2 for D (6 bases). Trimming cost V 1 base and J 6 bases, with 11 bases left between them. CDR1 is SGHRS, CDR2 YFSETQ, per germline. This CDR3 is 13 amino acids long. This CDR3 reads CASSLREFGEQYF. CDR3 sequence (DNA): TGCGCCAGCAGCTTGCGGGAGTTCGGCGAGCAGTACTTC.

The V gene is TRBV5-6, the J gene TRBJ1-2; D is perhaps TRBD1 (5 bases). The CDR3 loop spans 16 amino acids. Germline CDR1 reads SGHDT; CDR2 reads YYEEEE. V lost 4 bases and J lost 4, with 20 bases in between. In DNA, the CDR3 is TGTGCCAGCAGCGGCTTGGGGGTGGAGGCTCCCTATGGCTACACCTTC. Its protein product is CASSGLGVEAPYGYTF.

In this sample, this clone turned up once. The V and J genes are TRBV5-1 and TRBJ2-1; D could derive from TRBD1 or TRBD2 (6 bases each). Trimming stripped 2 bases from V and 2 bases from J, with 11 bases between. Germline V gene sequence: CDR1 SGHRS, CDR2 YFSETQ. This CDR3 spans 15 amino acids. This chain's CDR3 is CASSLKGGPYNEQFF. In DNA form, the CDR3 reads TGCGCCAGCAGCTTAAAGGGGGGCCCCTACAATGAGCAGTTCTTC. Drawing the rest from reference TRBV5-1 and TRBJ2-1, the complete variable domain is KAGVTQTPRYLIKTRGQQVTLSCSPISGHRSVSWYQQTPGQGLQFLFEYFSETQRNKGNFPGRFSGRQFSNSRSEMNVSTLELGDSALYLCASSLKGGPYNEQFFGPGTRLTVL.

V usage is TRBV6-1 and J usage is TRBJ2-7; 7 nucleotides match TRBD2. Germline CDR1 reads MNHNS; CDR2 reads SASEGT. The CDR3 spans 14 residues. Trimming cost V 2 bases and J 2 bases; bases outside gene matches: 3. The CDR3 DNA is TGTGCCAGCAGTGAACTAGCGGCCGCCTACGAGCAGTACTTC. Protein sequence: CASSELAAAYEQYF.

V and J are TRBV25-1 and TRBJ2-1, with 8 bases fitting TRBD1. Germline assignment: CDR1 MGHDK and CDR2 SYGVNS. J was trimmed by 12 bases and V by 6 bases; bases with no gene match: 7. The CDR3 covers 12 residues. This CDR3 reads CASSEDRGGQFF. The CDR3, as DNA: TGTGCCAGCAGCGAAGACAGGGGCGGGCAGTTCTTC. Full variable domain (missing parts from reference TRBV25-1 and TRBJ2-1): EADIYQTPRYLVIGTGKKITLECSQTMGHDKMYWYQQDPGMELHLIHYSYGVNSTEKGDLSSESTVSRIRTEHFPLTLESARPSHTSQYLCASSEDRGGQFFGPGTRLTVL.

This chain uses TRBV10-1 with TRBJ2-7, with D possibly TRBD1 on 6 matching bases. With 10 bases removed from V and 2 bases from J, the gap between germline ends came to 12 bases. Looked up from germline, CDR1 is WNHNN and CDR2 is SYGVQD (reference sequence). This CDR3 contains 12 residues. CDR3 in amino acids: CATRQDAYEQYF. CDR3 nucleotides: TGCGCCACCAGACAGGATGCCTACGAGCAGTACTTC.

This rearrangement joins TRBV7-9 to TRBJ1-2; D unresolved. The germline V gene encodes CDR1 SEHNR and CDR2 FQNEAQ (reference sequence). The CDR3 extends over 13 amino acids. V was trimmed by 2 bases and J by 8 bases, leaving 12 bases between them. The CDR3 bases are TGTGCCAGCAGCTTAATGACCGGATGGGGCTACACCTTC. The encoded protein is CASSLMTGWGYTF.

V and J are TRBV30 and TRBJ1-2; TRBD1 matches at 9 bases. In germline, CDR1 is GTSNPN, CDR2 SVGIG (reference sequence). CDR3 length equals 15 residues. V was clipped by 2 bases and J by 4 bases; unmatched bases: 8. CDR3 nucleotide sequence: TGTGCCTGGAGTCCCTTTATGACAGGGGGCTATGGCTACACCTTC. As protein: CAWSPFMTGGYGYTF.

J is TRBJ2-2 and V is TRBV7-2; D may be TRBD1 (6 bases). Germline V lookup: CDR1 SGHTA, CDR2 FQGNSA. The CDR3 runs 13 residues. Trimming took off 3 bases at V and 5 bases at J, with 7 bases between the two ends. CDR3 DNA sequence: TGTGCCAGCAGCTTCACAGGGACCGGGGAGCTGTTTTTT. The encoded protein is CASSFTGTGELFF.

The chain combines TRBV6-1 with TRBJ1-6; D is undetermined. This CDR3 region has 15 residues. V gave up 10 bases and J gave up 7 bases, with 20 bases separating them. Germline CDR1 MNHNS, CDR2 SASEGT. DNA for the CDR3: TGTGCCACCTCGGATCCTAGGAGGACCAATTCACCCCTCCACTTT. It codes for CATSDPRRTNSPLHF.

The CDR3 nucleotides are TGCGCCAGCAGCCCCGCGACCTCCTACGAGCAGTACTTC. Protein: CASSPATSYEQYF. The chain uses TRBV5-1 and TRBJ2-7, with D uncertain. The germline V gene encodes CDR1 SGHRS and CDR2 YFSETQ. Trimming left V 4 bases short and J 0 bases short, with 8 bases between. This CDR3 spans 13 amino acids.

Of note for this clone: The sample has other DNA sequences that encode this CDR3 too. The chain joins TRBV7-2 to TRBJ2-5; TRBD2 agrees at 8 bases. Germline V lookup: CDR1 SGHTA, CDR2 FQGNSA. The junction had 5 bases not matched to a gene; V was cut back by 0 bases and J by 2 bases. This CDR3 spans 16 amino acids. CDR3 nucleotide sequence: TGTGCCAGCAGCTTAGCCGGGACTAGAGGTCAAGAGACCCAGTACTTC. Translated, it gives CASSLAGTRGQETQYF.

J is TRBJ1-2 and V is TRBV19; TRBD1 aligns across 11 bases. CDR3 length: 16 residues. The germline gives CDR1 LNHDA, CDR2 SQIVND (reference sequence). V shed 3 bases, J shed 2 bases, and the junction held 5 bases outside the gene matches. CDR3 coding DNA: TGTGCCAGTAGTATCGTCGGGACAGGGGGAAACTATGGCTACACCTTC. Amino acids: CASSIVGTGGNYGYTF.

J is TRBJ1-5 and V is TRBV28, with 7 bases identical to TRBD1. This CDR3 is 15 amino acids long. V lost 4 bases and J lost 2; bases outside the gene matches: 5. Germline V lookup: CDR1 MDHEN, CDR2 SYDVKM. For the CDR3, the DNA is TGTGCCAGCAGTTCTACCGGGACAGGCAATCAGCCCCAGCATTTT. Translating it yields CASSSTGTGNQPQHF. Full variable domain (rest looked up from reference TRBV28 and TRBJ1-5): DVKVTQSSRYLVKRTGEKVFLECVQDMDHENMFWYRQDPGLGLRLIYFSYDVKMKEKGDIPEGYSVSREKKERFSLILESASTNQTSMYLCASSSTGTGNQPQHFGDGTRLSIL.

V is TRBV6-5 and J is TRBJ1-6; D is possibly TRBD1 (6 bases). The V end lost 5 bases, the J end lost 4 bases, and 12 bases lay between the germline ends. The CDR3 contains 15 residues. From germline, CDR1 is MNHEY and CDR2 SVGAGI. For the CDR3, the DNA is TGTGCCAGCAGTCGCCGGGACACTTATAATTCACCCCTCCACTTT. It codes for CASSRRDTYNSPLHF.

The V gene is TRBV14, the J gene TRBJ1-2, with a weak D call TRBD1 (5 bases). CDR3 length: 13 residues. The V end lost 4 bases, the J end lost 4 bases, and 10 bases lay between the germline ends. Germline V gives CDR1 SGHDN, CDR2 FVKESK. The CDR3 DNA reads as TGTGCCAGCAGCCCGGAAAGGGGCTATGGCTACACCTTC. Amino acid sequence: CASSPERGYGYTF.

The rearrangement joins TRBV4-2 to TRBJ2-3; weak D call: TRBD1 (6 bases). Trimming took 1 base from V and 1 from J, leaving 12 bases between them. CDR3 size: 16 residues. CDR1 and CDR2 (germline): LGHNA, YNFKEQ. For the CDR3, the DNA is TGTGCCAGCAGCCAAGGCCAGGGGCAGGGCACAGATACGCAGTATTTT. Translating gives CASSQGQGQGTDTQYF.

This chain uses TRBV12-5 with TRBJ1-5; TRBD1 might be the D (5 bases). From germline, CDR1 is LGHNT and CDR2 FRNRAP. The ends were cut back, 7 bases at V and 4 bases at J, with 14 bases in the middle. The CDR3 extends over 14 amino acids. The CDR3 coding sequence is TGTGCTAGTGCCCAGGGACGGAATAATCAGCCCCAGCATTTT. Its protein is CASAQGRNNQPQHF.

The chain is built from TRBV6-5 and TRBJ2-7; no reliable D call. CDR3 size: 16 residues. Germline CDR1 is MNHEY and CDR2 is SVGAGI. Trimming took off 0 bases at V and 1 base at J, with 13 bases between the two ends. CDR3 sequence: CASSYSHRATSYEQYF. CDR3 in DNA: TGTGCCAGCAGTTACTCGCACAGAGCGACTTCCTACGAGCAGTACTTC.

This rearrangement joins TRBV10-3 to TRBJ2-3; 10 nucleotides agree with TRBD1. The CDR3 is 14 amino acids. J lost 6 bases, V lost 4 bases, and 4 bases had no gene match. The germline gives CDR1 ENHRY, CDR2 SYGVKD. DNA for the CDR3: TGTGCCATCAGTGGACAGGGGGCCACCGATACGCAGTATTTT. Its protein product is CAISGQGATDTQYF.

Turning to this clone: The identical CDR3 is also encoded by other nucleotide sequences in the sample. This chain joins TRBV7-2 and TRBJ2-3; D uncertain. There are 11 residues in the CDR3. V lost 2 bases and J 5 bases, leaving 2 bases between the germline ends. Germline V CDR1 and CDR2: SGHTA, FQGNSA. The CDR3 region has the DNA TGTGCCAGCAGCTTAAAAGATACGCAGTATTTT. Translating gives CASSLKDTQYF.

The chain employs TRBV19 and TRBJ2-5; TRBD1 agrees at 9 bases. Looked up from germline, CDR1 is LNHDA and CDR2 is SQIVND (reference sequence). V shed 8 bases, J shed 5 bases, and the junction held 9 bases outside the gene matches. The CDR3 runs 14 residues. CDR3: CASSDRGVSETQYF. In nucleotides, the CDR3 is TGTGCCAGTTCCGACAGGGGGGTATCGGAGACCCAGTACTTC.

The chain carries TRBV11-2 and TRBJ2-7; maybe TRBD2 (6 bases). Germline CDR1 is SGHAT and CDR2 is FQNNGV. The V gene lost 3 bases and the J gene lost 0 bases, with 12 bases spanning the gap. CDR3 size: 15 residues. CDR3 in DNA: TGTGCCAGCAGCTTGACCGGGACTCCCTCCTACGAGCAGTACTTC. Its translation is CASSLTGTPSYEQYF.